Given below is one TCR beta chain in context. Its specificity is not known. This sample stems from a study of vaccination and CD4 T cells after COVID-19. Study at large: Each individual in the study obtained two doses of BNT162b2 or mRNA-1273 vaccine.

This CDR3 has 15 amino acids. CDR1 is SGHTA and CDR2 is FQGNSA in the germline V gene. V lost 5 bases and J lost 4; bases outside the gene matches: 9. Sample treatment: roughly nine-day PBMC culture with coronavirus spike peptide pools or control peptides (ViraFEST assay). PBMCs, plated at a few million per well, were grown in the presence of roughly 9.8 IU/ml IL-2 and approximately 9 ug/ml peptide pools. Sequenced with the Oncomine TCR Beta short-read assay was DNA taken from cultured CD4+ T cells. TCRdb passed the PCR reads through MiXCR, listing each CDR3 protein once. The sample records about 16,000 distinct CDR3 sequences, over 50% being singletons.

The specimen sequenced was CD4+ T cells from blood, cultured in vitro. The TCR comes from a human donor who had recovered from COVID-19. This chain joins TRBV7-2 and TRBJ2-5, with TRBD1 matching over 8 bases. The CDR3 DNA sequence: TGTGCCAGCAGCCGACCCACAGGGGGTCGAGAGACCCAGTACTTC. It codes for CASSRPTGGRETQYF.